The 18 T cell receptor beta chains presented below share a single source sample, sequenced in a study of cytomegalovirus exposure and HLA in healthy donors. Amplification used 60 Vbeta primers and 13 Jbeta primers. The repertoire was sequenced with immunoSEQ multiplex PCR; TCRdb's copy has only in-frame clones and lacks some. The sample holds 200,000 to 250,000 clones; around four fifths are singletons and the top ten take about 1.7%. The sequenced sample consisted of PBMCs. These receptor sequences come from a man aged 50 or older in good health and CMV-seronegative.

The chain is built from TRBV7-3 and TRBJ1-5, with D maybe TRBD1 (5 bases). This CDR3 spans 15 amino acids. V lost 5 bases to trimming and J lost 0 bases, with 11 bases between them. Looked up from germline, CDR1 is SGHTA and CDR2 is FQGTGA. The CDR3 sequence is CASSTGRSSNQPQHF. The CDR3 DNA reads TGTGCCAGCAGCACAGGACGTAGTAGCAATCAGCCCCAGCATTTT.

This clone was seen a handful of times. V gene TRBV5-4 combines with J gene TRBJ2-2; D uncertain. V was shortened by 1 base and J by 1 base, with 5 bases between the two germline ends. The CDR3 totals 14 residues. The V gene's germline CDR1 is SGHNT and CDR2 YYREEE (reference sequence). The CDR3 is CASSLYRNTGELFF. DNA of the CDR3: TGTGCCAGCAGCTTGTACAGGAACACCGGGGAGCTGTTTTTT.

The V call is TRBV30, the J call TRBJ2-5; tentative D call: TRBD2 (5 bases). Trimming took off 0 bases at V and 13 bases at J, with 15 bases between the two ends. This CDR3 contains 12 residues. Germline V gives CDR1 GTSNPN, CDR2 SVGIG (reference sequence). In nucleotides, the CDR3 is TGTGCCTGGAGTGTACGGGGATCCTTGGGGTACTTC. It specifies CAWSVRGSLGYF.

This clone was recorded a few times. V gene TRBV6-6 combines with J gene TRBJ1-1, with D uncertain. Trimming shortened V by 0 bases and J by 1 base, and 12 bases separated the two germline ends. CDR1 is MNHNY and CDR2 is SVGAGI in the germline V gene (reference sequence). CDR3 length: 16 amino acids. DNA for the CDR3: TGTGCCAGCAGTTACTCGGTTGTGACAAAGAACACTGAAGCTTTCTTT. Its translation: CASSYSVVTKNTEAFF.

In its sample, this clone was seen once. The genes are TRBV9 and TRBJ1-1, with D perhaps TRBD1 (5 bases). Looked up from germline, CDR1 is SGDLS and CDR2 is YYNGEE. The CDR3 is 13 amino acids. Deletions cut 4 bases from V and 5 bases from J, with 12 bases between. CDR3 region: CASSTGGGTEAFF. CDR3 nucleotide sequence: TGTGCCAGCAGCACGGGGGGAGGGACTGAAGCTTTCTTT.

Only one count was recorded for this clone. The CDR3, as DNA: TGTGCCAGCTCACCAGGGCCGTTGAGCTCCTACGAGCAGTACTTC. Translation gives CASSPGPLSSYEQYF. The rearrangement links TRBV18 to TRBJ2-7; D is unresolved. Between the trimmed V and J ends, which lost 2 bases and 0 bases, there was a span of 11 bases. This CDR3 is 15 amino acids long. Germline CDR1 is KGHSH and CDR2 is LQKENI.

The chain couples TRBV7-2 to TRBJ2-1, with TRBD2 matching 15 bases. The CDR3 runs 18 residues. Germline values: CDR1 SGHTA, CDR2 FQGNSA. Unmatched junction bases numbered 5, after V lost 1 base and J lost 4 bases. The CDR3 DNA reads as TGTGCCAGCAGCTTAGTGGGACTAGCGGGAGGTGGGTACAATGAGCAGTTCTTC. Amino acid sequence: CASSLVGLAGGGYNEQFF.

V gene TRBV13 combines with J gene TRBJ2-1; TRBD2 aligns across 9 bases. Germline CDR1 and CDR2: PRHDT and FYEKMQ (reference sequence). This CDR3 is 17 amino acids long. The V gene end was trimmed by 2 bases and the J gene end by 7 bases; junction bases not matched to a gene: 12. CDR3 DNA sequence: TGTGCCAGCAGCTTATCTTGGGATAGCGGGAGAAGAAATGAGCAGTTCTTC. This sequence encodes CASSLSWDSGRRNEQFF.

This clone was found a few times. The chain links TRBV29-1 to TRBJ2-7; 7 bases map to TRBD1. The CDR3 spans 13 residues. Germline CDR1 is SQVTM and CDR2 is ANQGSEA. The junction had 8 bases not matched to a gene; V was cut back by 4 bases and J by 5 bases. The CDR3 region has the DNA TGCAGCGTTGCTATGACAGGGTCGGACGAGCAGTACTTC. This sequence encodes CSVAMTGSDEQYF.

The count of this clone is one. J is TRBJ2-1 and V is TRBV30; D perhaps matches TRBD2 (7 bases). With 0 bases removed from V and 9 bases from J, the gap between germline ends came to 27 bases. The V gene's germline CDR1 is GTSNPN and CDR2 SVGIG (reference sequence). The CDR3 covers 18 residues. CDR3 DNA sequence: TGTGCCTGGAGTGTATGGGCGGAGGGGGGGCGATTAGGTAGTGAGCAGTTCTTC. This sequence encodes CAWSVWAEGGRLGSEQFF.

This clone was recorded a few times. V is TRBV11-2 and J is TRBJ1-4; D is undetermined. CDR1 and CDR2 (germline): SGHAT, FQNNGV. V lost 5 bases, J lost 5 bases, and 6 bases lay in between. This CDR3 contains 12 residues. CDR3 in amino acids: CASSVSNEKLFF. CDR3 nucleotide sequence: TGTGCCAGCAGCGTTTCAAATGAAAAACTGTTTTTT.

The rearrangement links TRBV7-9 to TRBJ1-6, with 9 bases matching TRBD1. Trimming removed 6 bases from V and 10 bases from J; junction bases left unmatched: 7. Germline CDR1 is SEHNR and CDR2 is FQNEAQ (reference sequence). The CDR3 length is 14 residues. The CDR3 sequence: CASRTGTGQSPLHF. The CDR3 coding sequence is TGTGCCAGCAGAACCGGGACAGGGCAATCACCCCTCCACTTT. Full variable domain (remainder filled in from reference TRBV7-9 and TRBJ1-6): DTGVSQNPRHKITKRGQNVTFRCDPISEHNRLYWYRQTLGQGPEFLTYFQNEAQLEKSRLLSDRFSAERPKGSFSTLEIQRTEQGDSAMYLCASRTGTGQSPLHFGNGTRLTVT.

The chain employs TRBV28 and TRBJ1-5; 7 nucleotides agree with TRBD1. Germline trimming cut 4 bases from V and 6 bases from J; bases unmatched to any gene: 9. The CDR3 spans 15 residues. Looked up from germline, CDR1 is MDHEN and CDR2 is SYDVKM. In DNA, the CDR3 is TGTGCCAGCAGTTCTGGTGGACAGGCAGCTCAGCCCCAGCATTTT. This sequence encodes CASSSGGQAAQPQHF.

The rearrangement uses TRBV2 and TRBJ1-5; maybe TRBD1 (5 bases). The V gene lost 6 bases and the J gene lost 0 bases, with 9 bases spanning the gap. The V gene's germline CDR1 is SNHLY and CDR2 FYNNEI. The length of the CDR3 is 14 residues. The CDR3 DNA reads as TGTGCCAGCAGGGACCAGGGTAGCAATCAGCCCCAGCATTTT. It is translated as CASRDQGSNQPQHF.

This clone was seen only once. The chain uses TRBV2 and TRBJ1-5, with D possibly matching TRBD1 (5 bases). The ends were cut back, 3 bases at V and 2 bases at J, with 11 bases in the middle. Germline CDR1 SNHLY, CDR2 FYNNEI. There are 15 residues in the CDR3. The CDR3 reads CASSETALGNQPQHF. CDR3 nucleotides: TGTGCCAGCAGTGAGACAGCTCTAGGCAATCAGCCCCAGCATTTT.

The count of this clone is one. This chain joins TRBV30 and TRBJ2-1; 7 bases map to TRBD1. Germline V CDR1 and CDR2: GTSNPN, SVGIG (reference sequence). The CDR3 is 13 amino acids. The J segment lost 8 bases and the V segment lost 5 bases, leaving 9 bases of the junction unmatched. DNA for the CDR3: TGTGCCTGGGACAGGGAACTCAACGATGAGCAGTTCTTC. Encoded protein: CAWDRELNDEQFF.

This clone was seen a single time. The chain carries TRBV11-3 and TRBJ2-7; TRBD2 matches at 11 bases. This CDR3 is built from 17 residues. Looked up from germline, CDR1 is SGHNT and CDR2 is YENEEA. The V segment lost 0 bases and the J segment 0 bases; nucleotides outside the gene matches: 4. The CDR3 here is CASSLELAGGHSYEQYF. The CDR3 DNA reads TGTGCCAGCAGCTTAGAGCTAGCGGGAGGCCACTCCTACGAGCAGTACTTC.

CDR3 DNA sequence: TGTGCCAGTGGGGCTAGCGGGATGGCGGCTAATGAGCAGTTCTTC. Residues: CASGASGMAANEQFF. The chain combines TRBV19 with TRBJ2-1; TRBD2 aligns across 9 bases. Trimming at V came to 8 bases and at J to 7 bases, leaving 12 bases not matched to a gene. The CDR3 is 15 amino acids. CDR1 is LNHDA and CDR2 is SQIVND in the germline V gene (reference sequence).